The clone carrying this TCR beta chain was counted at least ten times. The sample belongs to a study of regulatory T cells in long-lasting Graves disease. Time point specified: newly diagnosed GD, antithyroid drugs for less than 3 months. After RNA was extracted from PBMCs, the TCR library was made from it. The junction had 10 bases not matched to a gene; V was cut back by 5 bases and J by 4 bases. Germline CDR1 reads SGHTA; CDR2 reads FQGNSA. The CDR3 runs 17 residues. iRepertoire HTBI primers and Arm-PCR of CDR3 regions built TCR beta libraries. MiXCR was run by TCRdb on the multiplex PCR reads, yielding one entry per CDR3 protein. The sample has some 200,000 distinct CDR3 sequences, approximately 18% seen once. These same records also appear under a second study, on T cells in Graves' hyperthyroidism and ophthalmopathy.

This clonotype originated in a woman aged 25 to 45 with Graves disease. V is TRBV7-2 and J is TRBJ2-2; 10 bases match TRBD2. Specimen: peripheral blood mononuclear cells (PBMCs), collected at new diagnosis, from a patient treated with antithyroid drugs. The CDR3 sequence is CASSARPSGGSTGELFF. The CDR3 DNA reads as TGTGCCAGCAGCGCCCGACCTAGCGGGGGTTCCACCGGGGAGCTGTTTTTT. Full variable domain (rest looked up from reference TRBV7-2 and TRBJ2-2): GAGVSQSPSNKVTEKGKDVELRCDPISGHTALYWYRQSLGQGLEFLIYFQGNSAPDKSGLPSDRFSAERTGGSVSTLTIQRTQQEDSAVYLCASSARPSGGSTGELFFGEGSRLTVL.